The entry below gives a single T cell receptor beta chain sequence along with its context. As processed by the authors: The assay estimated nucleated cells by amplifying reference gene primers. Some clones are missing from TCRdb's copy, which holds only in-frame ones; the method was immunoSEQ multiplex PCR. V and J calls and clone size are those listed in that table; D and trimming were worked out from the DNA. The sample carries some 270,000 clones, about 82% recorded once. This sample is drawn from a study of blood T cell repertoires in COVID-19. Patients in Seattle were enrolled during active infection, then followed longitudinally. The TCR was taken from a woman at least 80 years old with COVID-19, enrolled during active disease. Sequencing used peripheral blood.

This chain's CDR3 is CASSLLQGSTEAFF. DNA of the CDR3: TGTGCCAGCAGCTTATTACAGGGGAGCACTGAAGCTTTCTTT. V gene TRBV7-9 combines with J gene TRBJ1-1; the match to TRBD1 covers 7 bases. The trim removed 2 bases at V and 4 bases at J, leaving 4 bases unmatched. In germline, CDR1 is SEHNR, CDR2 FQNEAQ (reference sequence). The CDR3 has 14 residues.